This paragraph covers one TCR beta chain sequence. Its target is unknown. The use of a sample-barcoded 5' primer and a J-beta primer mix characterized a second PCR of roughly 6 to 11 cycles. Sequencing yielded, for each sample, at least 3 million paired-end reads carrying CDR3. Using its own MiXCR run on the 5' RACE reads, TCRdb lists one record per CDR3 protein. The profile shows about a million distinct CDR3 sequences, 30% to 40% of them singletons. The sample originates from a study of blood T cells in healthy people across ages. Study-level points and caveats: Total diversity from one million sequenced T cells was likely underestimated. A roughly linear fall in TCR beta diversity per million T cells was seen with increasing age. Percentage of naive T cells showed a strong correlation with TCR beta diversity.

Germline loops: CDR1 DFQATT, CDR2 SNEGSKA (reference sequence). CDR3 length equals 13 residues. V gave up 6 bases and J gave up 0 bases, with 10 bases separating them. The receptor was isolated from a young man in good health. Sequences were obtained from blood. The gene calls are TRBV20-1 and TRBJ2-3; D is ambiguous. CDR3 nucleotide sequence: TGCAGTGCAGCCCCTTTGAGCACAGATACGCAGTATTTT. Translation gives CSAAPLSTDTQYF.